A single sample is the source of the 28 T cell receptor beta chains below, sequenced in a study of shared clonotypes between healthy human individuals. The table came from immunoSEQ multiplex PCR; TCRdb's copy has only in-frame clones and leaves some out. The table records approximately 1.4 million clones, 98% of them present only once. The sample consisted of naive CD4+ T cells sorted from blood. Subset reported: CD45RA+ positively selected. Receptor source: a man aged 30 to 45 in good health.

V usage is TRBV14 and J usage is TRBJ2-3; D tentatively fits TRBD1 or TRBD2 (5 bases each). Germline V CDR1 and CDR2: SGHDN, FVKESK. Deletions cut 4 bases from V and 6 bases from J, with 17 bases between. The CDR3 extends over 15 amino acids. CDR3 DNA sequence: TGTGCCAGCAGCCCGCGACCGGGACGGGTGGATACGCAGTATTTT. Translating it yields CASSPRPGRVDTQYF. The whole variable domain, remainder taken from reference TRBV14 and TRBJ2-3, is EAGVTQFPSHSVIEKGQTVTLRCDPISGHDNLYWYRRVMGKEIKFLLHFVKESKQDESGMPNNRFLAERTGGTYSTLKVQPAELEDSGVYFCASSPRPGRVDTQYFGPGTRLTVL.

This rearrangement joins TRBV28 to TRBJ1-2, with D possibly TRBD1 on 5 matching bases. Germline V gene data show CDR1 as MDHEN and CDR2 as SYDVKM. Deletions cut 6 bases from V and 5 bases from J, with 10 bases between. The CDR3 is 12 residues long. CDR3 amino acids: CASRGGVYGYTF. In DNA form, the CDR3 reads TGTGCCAGCAGAGGAGGGGTTTATGGCTACACCTTC.

This chain links TRBV28 with TRBJ2-7; D is unclear. CDR1 is MDHEN and CDR2 is SYDVKM in the germline V gene. The CDR3 totals 12 residues. V lost 8 bases, J lost 7 bases, and 15 bases lay in between. CDR3 nucleotides: TGTGCCAGCCAAGACCCCCCCGATGAGCAGTACTTC. Its protein is CASQDPPDEQYF.

The J gene is TRBJ2-1, the V gene TRBV15; 7 bases map to TRBD2. Germline V lookup: CDR1 LNHNV, CDR2 YYDKDF (reference sequence). Trimming removed 0 bases from V and 9 bases from J; junction bases left unmatched: 2. The CDR3 is 13 residues long. CDR3 residues: CATSREPGGEQFF. CDR3 bases: TGTGCCACCAGCAGAGAACCGGGGGGTGAGCAGTTCTTC.

The chain employs TRBV5-1 and TRBJ1-2; D is perhaps TRBD1 (5 bases). Germline assignment: CDR1 SGHRS and CDR2 YFSETQ. Trimming took 2 bases from V and 3 from J, leaving 8 bases between them. The CDR3 is 13 amino acids. This CDR3 reads CASSFGGHYGYTF. The CDR3 coding sequence is TGCGCCAGCAGCTTCGGGGGTCACTATGGCTACACCTTC.

This rearrangement joins TRBV28 to TRBJ2-7; D is ambiguous. This CDR3 region has 12 residues. Germline CDR1 is MDHEN and CDR2 is SYDVKM. V was trimmed by 7 bases and J by 5 bases, leaving 12 bases between them. The CDR3 DNA is TGTGCCAGCACCCGAGCCTTGGACGAGCAGTACTTC. This encodes CASTRALDEQYF.

The CDR3 reads CASSGLEKLFF. The CDR3 DNA sequence: TGTGCCAGCAGTGGACTTGAAAAACTGTTTTTT. The genes are TRBV7-9 and TRBJ1-4; D is ambiguous. This CDR3 contains 11 residues. Per germline, CDR1 SEHNR and CDR2 FQNEAQ (reference sequence). The germline V and J ends were trimmed by 6 bases and 7 bases, with 6 bases remaining between them.

The chain combines TRBV7-2 with TRBJ2-3; D might be TRBD1 or TRBD2, each matching 5 bases. There are 15 residues in the CDR3. V gave up 1 base and J gave up 4 bases, with 12 bases separating them. Germline V gives CDR1 SGHTA, CDR2 FQGNSA. The CDR3, as DNA: TGTGCCAGCAGCTTAGAGTGGGGGAGCGCAGATACGCAGTATTTT. Residues: CASSLEWGSADTQYF.

J is TRBJ2-7 and V is TRBV7-8; 9 bases fit TRBD2. J was trimmed by 1 base and V by 5 bases; bases with no gene match: 6. Germline V gives CDR1 SGHVS, CDR2 FQNEAQ. This CDR3 contains 15 residues. CDR3 sequence: CASSPVAGVSYEQYF. Written as DNA, the CDR3 is TGTGCCAGCAGCCCCGTAGCGGGGGTTTCCTACGAGCAGTACTTC.

This chain uses TRBV5-1 with TRBJ2-3; D remains unclear. The CDR3 runs to 14 residues. The ends were cut back, 6 bases at V and 2 bases at J, with 13 bases in the middle. Germline V lookup: CDR1 SGHRS, CDR2 YFSETQ. This chain's CDR3 is CASTPWAVTDTQYF. The CDR3 coding sequence is TGCGCCAGCACCCCCTGGGCGGTCACAGATACGCAGTATTTT.

The V gene is TRBV5-7, the J gene TRBJ2-7; D is uncertain. TRBV5-7 is labeled an ORF, and its function is uncertain. V was clipped by 0 bases and J by 2 bases, with 15 bases between them. The CDR3 covers 16 residues. In DNA form, the CDR3 reads TGTGCCAGCAGCTTGGTATCTTGTGGTCAGACCTACGAGCAGTACTTC. It specifies CASSLVSCGQTYEQYF.

CDR3 residues: CASSIGGVRIFTDTQYF. In DNA, the CDR3 is TGTGCCAGTAGTATAGGGGGTGTGAGGATTTTCACAGATACGCAGTATTTT. This sequence joins TRBV19 and TRBJ2-3; D is undetermined. The length of the CDR3 is 17 residues. CDR1 is LNHDA, CDR2 SQIVND, per germline (reference sequence). V lost 1 base, J lost 2 bases, and 16 bases lay in between.

V is TRBV2 and J is TRBJ1-1, with D uncertain. The germline V gene has CDR1 SNHLY and CDR2 FYNNEI. Trimming removed 7 bases from V and 11 bases from J, with 20 bases in between. The CDR3 is made up of 13 amino acids. CDR3 region: CASTAEAAGRAFF. CDR3 in DNA: TGTGCCAGCACCGCCGAAGCGGCCGGGAGGGCTTTCTTT.

CDR3 sequence: CASSEGGASNQPQHF. Here the CDR3 DNA reads TGTGCCAGTAGTGAGGGGGGGGCAAGCAATCAGCCCCAGCATTTT. V and J are TRBV19 and TRBJ1-5; TRBD1 might be the D (6 bases). CDR3 length: 15 residues. V was cut by 5 bases and J by 1 base, with 12 bases left in between. Germline CDR1 reads LNHDA; CDR2 reads SQIVND (reference sequence).

The rearrangement uses TRBV28 and TRBJ1-4; tentative D call: TRBD1 (6 bases). The V end was cut by 3 bases, the J end by 7 bases, with 9 bases between. CDR1 MDHEN and CDR2 SYDVKM come from the germline V gene. This CDR3 contains 13 residues. DNA for the CDR3: TGTGCCAGCAGTTTCCCAGGGGTTGAAAAACTGTTTTTT. As protein: CASSFPGVEKLFF.

The V gene is TRBV5-1, the J gene TRBJ2-5, with TRBD2 as a possible D gene (7 bases). This CDR3 contains 14 residues. Trimming took off 2 bases at V and 5 bases at J, with 13 bases between the two ends. CDR1 is SGHRS and CDR2 is YFSETQ in the germline V gene. The CDR3 sequence is CASSFYGGQETQYF. The CDR3 nucleotides read TGCGCCAGCAGCTTCTACGGGGGGCAGGAGACCCAGTACTTC.

The chain uses TRBV18 and TRBJ2-6; D is unresolved. V shed 0 bases and J shed 2 bases, with 11 bases lying between them. Germline CDR1 KGHSH, CDR2 LQKENI. CDR3 length: 17 amino acids. The CDR3 bases are TGTGCCAGCTCACCACCCCCTAGTGTGGCTGGGGCCAACGTCCTGACTTTC. Its translation: CASSPPPSVAGANVLTF.

The chain joins TRBV29-1 to TRBJ2-1, with D possibly matching TRBD2 (5 bases). This CDR3 has 14 residues. CDR1 is SQVTM, CDR2 ANQGSEA, per germline. V gave up 7 bases and J gave up 0 bases, with 13 bases separating them. The DNA for the CDR3 is TGCAGCGCCATAGCGCTGAGCTCCTACAATGAGCAGTTCTTC. As protein: CSAIALSSYNEQFF.

The chain uses TRBV6-4 and TRBJ1-2; no firm D call. Trimming removed 2 bases at V and 5 bases at J, with 3 bases between. The length of the CDR3 is 11 residues. Germline CDR1 and CDR2: MRHNA and SNTAGT. CDR3 coding DNA: TGTGCCAGCAGTGACAGATATGGCTACACCTTC. Translated, it gives CASSDRYGYTF.

In its sample, this clone was seen once. The chain joins TRBV5-6 to TRBJ2-4; 9 bases line up with TRBD2. Germline V lookup: CDR1 SGHDT, CDR2 YYEEEE. With V trimmed by 4 bases and J by 0 bases, 8 bases remained unmatched. CDR3 length: 17 residues. The CDR3 DNA sequence: TGTGCCAGCAGCGTGAGAACTAGCGGGCTAGCCAAAAACATTCAGTACTTC. Encoded protein: CASSVRTSGLAKNIQYF. Based on the CDR3 plus reference TRBV5-6 and TRBJ2-4, the full variable domain is DAGVTQSPTHLIKTRGQQVTLRCSPKSGHDTVSWYQQALGQGPQFIFQYYEEEERQRGNFPDRFSGHQFPNYSSELNVNALLLGDSALYLCASSVRTSGLAKNIQYFGAGTRLSVL.

This chain links TRBV5-4 with TRBJ2-1, with D perhaps given as TRBD1 or TRBD2 (5 bases each). The CDR3 is 16 residues long. The germline V and J ends were trimmed by 4 bases and 4 bases, with 18 bases remaining between them. Germline CDR1 SGHNT, CDR2 YYREEE (reference sequence). The DNA for the CDR3 is TGTGCCAGCAGCGACGATAGTGGGACCAGGTACAATGAGCAGTTCTTC. It yields the protein CASSDDSGTRYNEQFF.

V and J are TRBV5-1 and TRBJ1-1, with a possible D match to TRBD1 (5 bases). Trimming cost V 0 bases and J 0 bases, with 12 bases left between them. CDR1 and CDR2 (germline): SGHRS, YFSETQ. The length of the CDR3 is 16 residues. The CDR3: CASSLGAGSMNTEAFF. CDR3 in DNA: TGCGCCAGCAGCTTGGGGGCAGGGTCAATGAACACTGAAGCTTTCTTT.

J is TRBJ1-2 and V is TRBV28, with D tentatively TRBD1 (5 bases). Trimming removed 4 bases at V and 8 bases at J, with 14 bases between. Germline-derived CDR1 and CDR2 are MDHEN and SYDVKM. This CDR3 comprises 13 residues. In DNA, the CDR3 is TGTGCCAGCAGTTCCCAGGGCCCAGTCGGCTACACCTTC. It specifies CASSSQGPVGYTF.

A remark on this clone: A read error may produce the germline difference seen at one junction end. The rearrangement joins TRBV7-7 to TRBJ1-3; the D gene is possibly TRBD1 (5 bases). CDR1 is SSHAT, CDR2 FNYEAQ, per germline (reference sequence). The CDR3 contains 14 residues. CDR3 nucleotide sequence: TGTGCTAGCAGCTTGGGGCCGACTGGAAACACCATATATTTT. It yields the protein CASSLGPTGNTIYF.

The V and J genes are TRBV6-1 and TRBJ2-1; 9 nucleotides match TRBD2. Trimming at V came to 6 bases and at J to 7 bases, leaving 4 bases not matched to a gene. This CDR3 has 13 amino acids. Germline V gene lookup returns CDR1 MNHNS and CDR2 SASEGT. CDR3 sequence reads: CASRASGTNEQFF. As DNA, the CDR3 is TGTGCCAGCAGGGCTAGCGGGACGAATGAGCAGTTCTTC.

The chain joins TRBV5-1 to TRBJ2-2; 11 bases are a match to TRBD2. V shed 4 bases and J 1 base; nucleotides not matched to a gene: 3. CDR3 length: 16 amino acids. Germline V gene data show CDR1 as SGHRS and CDR2 as YFSETQ. CDR3 sequence reads: CASSLGLAVNTGELFF. CDR3 nucleotide sequence: TGCGCCAGCAGCCTGGGACTAGCGGTGAACACCGGGGAGCTGTTTTTT.

The chain employs TRBV28 and TRBJ2-5; unclear D gene. CDR3 length: 12 residues. In germline, CDR1 is MDHEN, CDR2 SYDVKM. V was shortened by 7 bases and J by 5 bases, with 11 bases between the two germline ends. CDR3 region: CASTQQEETQYF. CDR3 nucleotide sequence: TGTGCCAGCACCCAACAAGAGGAGACCCAGTACTTC. Supplemented by reference TRBV28 and TRBJ2-5, the full variable domain reads DVKVTQSSRYLVKRTGEKVFLECVQDMDHENMFWYRQDPGLGLRLIYFSYDVKMKEKGDIPEGYSVSREKKERFSLILESASTNQTSMYLCASTQQEETQYFGPGTRLLVL.

This chain links TRBV25-1 with TRBJ1-3; D might be TRBD1 (5 bases). The CDR3 extends over 16 amino acids. V was shortened by 6 bases and J by 4 bases, with 19 bases between the two germline ends. CDR1 and CDR2 (germline): MGHDK, SYGVNS. CDR3 sequence reads: CASRGTSGLTGNTIYF. The DNA of the CDR3 is TGTGCCAGCAGAGGAACCTCGGGACTTACCGGAAACACCATATATTTT.